The 28 T cell receptor beta chains below all came from one sample that was sequenced in a study of blood T cell repertoires in COVID-19. Sequencing used immunoSEQ multiplex PCR; TCRdb keeps in-frame clones, though not all of them. Of approximately 300,000 clones listed, roughly 80% are singletons. Input material: peripheral blood. The receptors were gathered from a person aged 70 to 85 with COVID-19, enrolled during active disease.

The rearrangement links TRBV18 to TRBJ1-5; D ambiguous. This CDR3 is 18 amino acids long. Per germline, CDR1 KGHSH and CDR2 LQKENI. Deletions cut 0 bases from V and 0 bases from J, with 15 bases between. CDR3 region: CASSPPVREGYSNQPQHF. The CDR3 DNA sequence: TGTGCCAGCTCACCACCGGTGCGGGAGGGATATAGCAATCAGCCCCAGCATTTT.

This clone was seen only once. The CDR3 DNA reads TGTGCCAGCAGCCCAAGAACTGGAGGTGAAAAACTGTTTTTT. It codes for CASSPRTGGEKLFF. The rearrangement uses TRBV3-1 (or the pseudogene TRBV3-2) and TRBJ1-4; the D is unclear. The CDR3 runs 14 residues. CDR1 LGHDT and CDR2 YNNKEL come from the germline V gene (reference sequence). V lost 4 bases and J 7 bases, leaving 13 bases between the germline ends.

CDR3 in DNA: TGTGCCAGTAGTCCCTACAGGGAAAACGCTTATAATTCACCCCTCCACTTT. It encodes CASSPYRENAYNSPLHF. The V gene is TRBV19, the J gene TRBJ1-6, with a weak D call TRBD1 (6 bases). The CDR3 covers 17 residues. Germline values: CDR1 LNHDA, CDR2 SQIVND (reference sequence). With 5 bases removed from V and 4 bases from J, the gap between germline ends came to 18 bases.

V usage is TRBV19 and J usage is TRBJ2-5, with D perhaps TRBD1 (6 bases). The CDR3 has 13 amino acids. Trimming cost V 9 bases and J 5 bases, with 16 bases left between them. The V gene's germline CDR1 is LNHDA and CDR2 SQIVND (reference sequence). This chain's CDR3 is CASPGDRGETQYF. In DNA form, the CDR3 reads TGTGCCAGCCCAGGGGATCGGGGTGAGACCCAGTACTTC. Drawing the rest from reference TRBV19 and TRBJ2-5, the complete variable domain is DGGITQSPKYLFRKEGQNVTLSCEQNLNHDAMYWYRQDPGQGLRLIYYSQIVNDFQKGDIAEGYSVSREKKESFPLTVTSAQKNPTAFYLCASPGDRGETQYFGPGTRLLVL.

A remark on this clone: This CDR3 is also generated by other DNA sequences in the sample. The J gene is TRBJ2-7, the V gene TRBV5-1, with D perhaps matching TRBD2 (6 bases). The CDR3 is made up of 14 amino acids. V shed 1 base and J shed 2 bases, with 10 bases lying between them. The germline CDR1 and CDR2 sequences are SGHRS and YFSETQ. Here the CDR3 DNA reads TGCGCCAGCAGCTTGCTGGGGGGAACCTACGAGCAGTACTTC. Its protein product is CASSLLGGTYEQYF.

V and J are TRBV2 and TRBJ1-2; 7 bases fit TRBD1. V lost 6 bases and J lost 8; bases outside the gene matches: 6. CDR3 size: 12 residues. Germline-derived CDR1 and CDR2 are SNHLY and FYNNEI. The CDR3 sequence is CASRPDRAGYTF. In DNA form, the CDR3 reads TGTGCCAGCAGACCCGACAGGGCGGGCTACACCTTC. Full variable domain (missing parts from reference TRBV2 and TRBJ1-2): EPEVTQTPSHQVTQMGQEVILRCVPISNHLYFYWYRQILGQKVEFLVSFYNNEISEKSEIFDDQFSVERPDGSNFTLKIRSTKLEDSAMYFCASRPDRAGYTFGSGTRLTVV.

This clone was counted a single time. The chain links TRBV28 to TRBJ2-3; TRBD1 agrees at 8 bases. The CDR3 has 14 amino acids. V lost 11 bases and J lost 2; bases outside the gene matches: 9. The germline CDR1 and CDR2 sequences are MDHEN and SYDVKM. The CDR3 coding sequence is TGTGCCTGCGAACCGGGACAGGACACAGATACGCAGTATTTT. Its translation: CACEPGQDTDTQYF.

This clone appeared a few times. The V call is TRBV28, the J call TRBJ1-4; 7 bases agree with TRBD1. The CDR3 runs 15 residues. The germline gives CDR1 MDHEN, CDR2 SYDVKM. V lost 3 bases to trimming and J lost 8 bases; unmatched junction nucleotides: 9. The CDR3 region is CASSLPTGRIEKLFF. The CDR3 DNA sequence: TGTGCCAGCAGTTTGCCGACAGGGAGGATCGAAAAACTGTTTTTT.

This chain joins TRBV5-6 and TRBJ1-4; 10 positions match TRBD1. The CDR3 loop spans 15 amino acids. Unmatched junction bases numbered 8, after V lost 3 bases and J lost 9 bases. Germline assignment: CDR1 SGHDT and CDR2 YYEEEE. CDR3 amino acids: CASSWGTGETKKLFF. CDR3 DNA: TGTGCCAGCAGCTGGGGGACAGGGGAAACAAAAAAACTGTTTTTT.

The chain has TRBV7-7 and TRBJ2-5; TRBD1 aligns across 8 bases. With 1 base clipped from V and 5 bases from J, the junction kept 0 bases outside the gene matches. Germline V gene data show CDR1 as SSHAT and CDR2 as FNYEAQ (reference sequence). The CDR3 has 13 amino acids. For the CDR3, the DNA is TGTGCCAGCAGCTTAGGACAGGGGGAGACCCAGTACTTC. Its translation: CASSLGQGETQYF.

This sequence joins TRBV27 and TRBJ1-1; D uncertain. Per the germline V gene, CDR1 is MNHEY and CDR2 is SMNVEV (reference sequence). The length of the CDR3 is 17 residues. Trimming cost V 2 bases and J 1 base, with 17 bases left between them. CDR3 region: CASSLRLSTVANTEAFF. DNA of the CDR3: TGTGCCAGCAGTTTACGGTTGAGTACGGTAGCGAACACTGAAGCTTTCTTT.

The chain carries TRBV7-2 and TRBJ2-1; 10 bases are shared with TRBD2. After removal of 1 base from V and 7 bases from J, the junction contained 10 bases not matched to a gene. Germline V gene data show CDR1 as SGHTA and CDR2 as FQGNSA. The CDR3 totals 17 residues. The CDR3 sequence: CASSLVRAGGRGNEQFF. CDR3 DNA: TGTGCCAGCAGCTTAGTACGAGCGGGAGGGCGAGGGAATGAGCAGTTCTTC.

The rearrangement uses TRBV12-3 or TRBV12-4 and TRBJ1-1; unclear D gene. Trimming removed 5 bases from V and 2 bases from J, with 9 bases in between. This CDR3 region has 13 residues. The DNA for the CDR3 is TGTGCCAGCAGTGTGACTGTTAACACTGAAGCTTTCTTT. As protein: CASSVTVNTEAFF.

The rearrangement links TRBV7-9 to TRBJ1-2, with D hard to call. There are 13 residues in the CDR3. The germline V and J ends were trimmed by 5 bases and 0 bases, with 7 bases remaining between them. Germline-derived CDR1 and CDR2 are SEHNR and FQNEAQ (reference sequence). This CDR3 reads CASSANSNYGYTF. DNA for the CDR3: TGTGCCAGCAGCGCAAACTCTAACTATGGCTACACCTTC.

The gene calls are TRBV11-3 and TRBJ2-5; 12 bases are shared with TRBD2. CDR1 SGHNT and CDR2 YENEEA come from the germline V gene. The ends lost 5 bases at V and 1 base at J; junction bases unmatched: 5. CDR3 length: 16 amino acids. CDR3 in DNA: TGTGCCAGCAGCCGCGGACTAGCGGGGCTCCAAGAGACCCAGTACTTC. Amino acid sequence: CASSRGLAGLQETQYF.

The CDR3 loop reads CASSPYLSGGELNEQFF. CDR3 sequence (DNA): TGTGCCAGCAGCCCCTACCTAAGCGGGGGGGAGTTGAATGAGCAGTTCTTC. This rearrangement joins TRBV3-1 (or the pseudogene TRBV3-2) to TRBJ2-1; 10 nucleotides align to TRBD2. This CDR3 is 17 amino acids long. Germline CDR1 is LGHDT and CDR2 is YNNKEL (reference sequence). With 4 bases clipped from V and 7 bases from J, the junction kept 13 bases outside the gene matches.

The chain combines TRBV21-1 with TRBJ1-1; TRBD1 is the table's D call and was not checked against the DNA. TRBV21-1 is assigned pseudogene status. CDR3 length: 14 residues. The CDR3 DNA reads TGTGCCAGCAGCAAAGGGAAGGGGCGCACTGAAGCTTTCTTT. It yields the protein CASSKGKGRTEAFF.

This chain uses TRBV18 with TRBJ2-7, with a tentative D call TRBD2 (6 bases). Trimming pared 4 bases from V and 2 bases from J, leaving 15 bases between. Germline CDR1 and CDR2: KGHSH and LQKENI. This CDR3 has 15 amino acids. In DNA, the CDR3 is TGTGCCAGCTCACGGGGGGACCCTGAGCCCTACGAGCAGTACTTC. Protein: CASSRGDPEPYEQYF.

The chain joins TRBV3-1 (or the pseudogene TRBV3-2) to TRBJ2-1; TRBD2 aligns across 10 bases. The length of the CDR3 is 15 residues. The germline gives CDR1 LGHDT, CDR2 YNNKEL (reference sequence). V dropped 0 bases and J dropped 6; count of bases not matched to a gene: 2. Here the CDR3 DNA reads TGTGCCAGCAGCCAAGATCAGCGGGGGGGCAATGAGCAGTTCTTC. Protein product: CASSQDQRGGNEQFF.

V gene TRBV7-3 combines with J gene TRBJ2-7; the D gene is possibly TRBD1 (6 bases). Trimming shortened V by 5 bases and J by 1 base, and 9 bases separated the two germline ends. Looked up from germline, CDR1 is SGHTA and CDR2 is FQGTGA. This CDR3 comprises 13 residues. The CDR3 nucleotides read TGTGCCAGCAGCCTAGACAGGTCCTACGAGCAGTACTTC. This codes for CASSLDRSYEQYF. The variable domain in full, completed from reference TRBV7-3 and TRBJ2-7, reads GAGVSQTPSNKVTEKGKYVELRCDPISGHTALYWYRQSLGQGPEFLIYFQGTGAADDSGLPNDRFFAVRPEGSVSTLKIQRTERGDSAVYLCASSLDRSYEQYFGPGTRLTVT.

This clone was picked up a small number of times. The CDR3 region has the DNA TGTGCCAGTAGTCTGGGACACCGGAACACTGAAGCTTTCTTT. Amino acids: CASSLGHRNTEAFF. The rearrangement uses TRBV19 and TRBJ1-1, with TRBD1 as a possible D gene (6 bases). The CDR3 extends over 14 amino acids. Germline lookup yields CDR1 LNHDA and CDR2 SQIVND (reference sequence). V gave up 5 bases and J gave up 1 base, with 11 bases separating them. The whole variable domain, remainder taken from reference TRBV19 and TRBJ1-1, is DGGITQSPKYLFRKEGQNVTLSCEQNLNHDAMYWYRQDPGQGLRLIYYSQIVNDFQKGDIAEGYSVSREKKESFPLTVTSAQKNPTAFYLCASSLGHRNTEAFFGQGTRLTVV.

The chain links TRBV5-1 to TRBJ1-4; no clear D. The germline V and J ends were trimmed by 0 bases and 5 bases, with 11 bases remaining between them. The length of the CDR3 is 15 residues. CDR1 is SGHRS and CDR2 is YFSETQ in the germline V gene. The CDR3 nucleotides are TGCGCCAGCAGCTTGGCGGGGAAGAAAAATGAAAAACTGTTTTTT. It is translated as CASSLAGKKNEKLFF. The full variable domain, with the rest looked up from reference TRBV5-1 and TRBJ1-4, is KAGVTQTPRYLIKTRGQQVTLSCSPISGHRSVSWYQQTPGQGLQFLFEYFSETQRNKGNFPGRFSGRQFSNSRSEMNVSTLELGDSALYLCASSLAGKKNEKLFFGSGTQLSVL.

This rearrangement joins TRBV27 to TRBJ1-2, with TRBD1 identical over 8 bases. This CDR3 has 15 amino acids. In germline, CDR1 is MNHEY, CDR2 SMNVEV (reference sequence). Trimming cost V 6 bases and J 0 bases; bases outside gene matches: 6. CDR3 protein: CASSSDRGSNYGYTF. The CDR3 DNA follows: TGTGCCAGCAGCTCCGACAGGGGATCTAACTATGGCTACACCTTC.

This clone has only one observation. DNA of the CDR3: TGTGCCAGCAGTTACGGGGGGGTGCTGAATGAGCAGTTCTTC. Translated, it gives CASSYGGVLNEQFF. This sequence joins TRBV6-5 and TRBJ2-1; TRBD2 matches at 7 bases. Germline loops: CDR1 MNHEY, CDR2 SVGAGI. V gave up 2 bases and J gave up 7 bases; unmatched junction bases: 5. This CDR3 has 14 amino acids.

The rearrangement uses TRBV28 and TRBJ2-3; 9 bases map to TRBD2. Germline CDR1 and CDR2: MDHEN and SYDVKM. Trimming took 6 bases from V and 6 from J; bases not matched to a gene: 13. The CDR3 spans 16 residues. CDR3 nucleotides: TGTGCCAGCAGCTCTGGAACCAGCGGGAGGAGGGATACGCAGTATTTT. Translation: CASSSGTSGRRDTQYF.

The chain is built from TRBV9 and TRBJ2-5; TRBD2 matches at 12 bases. V dropped 0 bases and J dropped 5; count of bases not matched to a gene: 2. This CDR3 comprises 15 residues. The V gene's germline CDR1 is SGDLS and CDR2 YYNGEE. The CDR3 DNA reads as TGTGCCAGCAGCGTAGGACTAGCGGGAGTTGAGACCCAGTACTTC. It specifies CASSVGLAGVETQYF.

This clone was seen only a few times. V is TRBV28 and J is TRBJ2-1; TRBD2 is a possible D gene (5 bases). The CDR3 contains 18 residues. V was trimmed by 2 bases and J by 7 bases, leaving 24 bases between them. The germline V gene encodes CDR1 MDHEN and CDR2 SYDVKM. For the CDR3, the DNA is TGTGCCAGCAGTTTACCCTACTCAGAGCTAATAGCGAGGAATGAGCAGTTCTTC. Translated, it gives CASSLPYSELIARNEQFF. The variable domain in full, with the rest retrieved from reference TRBV28 and TRBJ2-1, is DVKVTQSSRYLVKRTGEKVFLECVQDMDHENMFWYRQDPGLGLRLIYFSYDVKMKEKGDIPEGYSVSREKKERFSLILESASTNQTSMYLCASSLPYSELIARNEQFFGPGTRLTVL.

This CDR3 is CASSLVSSGGTSTDTQYF. DNA of the CDR3: TGTGCCAGCAGCTTAGTGTCTAGCGGGGGGACTAGCACAGATACGCAGTATTTT. The genes are TRBV7-6 and TRBJ2-3; 11 nucleotides match TRBD2. Germline V lookup: CDR1 SGHVS, CDR2 FNYEAQ. After removal of 1 base from V and 0 bases from J, the junction contained 6 bases not matched to a gene. The CDR3 contains 18 residues.